This entry lists 2 T cell receptor beta chains sequenced from one sample in a study of blood T cell repertoires in COVID-19. Some clones are missing from TCRdb's copy, which holds only in-frame ones; the method was immunoSEQ multiplex PCR. This table holds about 180,000 clones, approximately 85% found once. The sequenced material came from peripheral blood. Every receptor here comes from a man older than 75 with COVID-19, enrolled during active disease.

The chain recombines TRBV2 with TRBJ1-4; possible D gene TRBD1, 6 bases. CDR1 is SNHLY, CDR2 FYNNEI, per germline. The CDR3 runs to 15 residues. The V end was cut by 4 bases, the J end by 3 bases, with 12 bases between. The CDR3 loop is CASSVLGGANEKLFF. The CDR3 DNA reads as TGTGCCAGCAGTGTCCTAGGGGGAGCTAATGAAAAACTGTTTTTT.

This rearrangement joins TRBV2 to TRBJ1-4, with D uncertain. CDR3 length: 12 amino acids. Trimming stripped 6 bases from V and 5 bases from J, with 7 bases between. Germline V gives CDR1 SNHLY, CDR2 FYNNEI. CDR3 in DNA: TGTGCCAGCAGACAGCTAAATGAAAAACTGTTTTTT. Translation gives CASRQLNEKLFF.